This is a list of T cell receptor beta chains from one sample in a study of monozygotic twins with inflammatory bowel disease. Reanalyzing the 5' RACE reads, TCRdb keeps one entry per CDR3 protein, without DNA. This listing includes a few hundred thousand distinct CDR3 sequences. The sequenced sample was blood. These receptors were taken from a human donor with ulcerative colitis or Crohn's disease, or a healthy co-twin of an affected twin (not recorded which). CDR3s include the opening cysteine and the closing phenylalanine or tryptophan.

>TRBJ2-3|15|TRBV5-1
CASSLNSRRADTQYF
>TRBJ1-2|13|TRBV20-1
CSARTGGGYGYTF
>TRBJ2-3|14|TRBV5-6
CASRGQGVTDTQYF
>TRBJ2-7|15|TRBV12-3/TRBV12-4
CASGEYRDRVREQYF
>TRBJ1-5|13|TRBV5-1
CASSLTGFQPQHF
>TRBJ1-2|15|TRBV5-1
CASSPFPASNYGYTF
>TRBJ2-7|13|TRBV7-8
CASSKDRVYEQYF
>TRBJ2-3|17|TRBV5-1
CASSLANQAGYTDTQYF
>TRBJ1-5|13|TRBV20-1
CSAGGDSNQPQHF
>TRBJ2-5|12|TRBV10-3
CAIRAEQETQYF
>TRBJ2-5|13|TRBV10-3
CAIGELRQETQYF
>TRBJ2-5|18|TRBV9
CASSVGSSGGAGEETQYF
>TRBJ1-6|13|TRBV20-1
CSARETGGSPLHF
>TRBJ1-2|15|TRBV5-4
CASSLGVSGGDDYTF
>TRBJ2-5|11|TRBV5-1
CASTFGETQYF
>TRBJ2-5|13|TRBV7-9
CASSSRDQETQYF
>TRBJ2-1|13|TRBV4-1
CASSRGYYNEQFF
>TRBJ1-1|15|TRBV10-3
CAISPHDRDNTEAFF
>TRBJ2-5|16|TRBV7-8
CASSLDGGGPLFAQYF
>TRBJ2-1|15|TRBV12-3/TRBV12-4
CASRYTGTQYNEQFF
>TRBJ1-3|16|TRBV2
CASSALQGTSGNTIYF
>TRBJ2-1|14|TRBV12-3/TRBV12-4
CASRDIRSYNEQFF
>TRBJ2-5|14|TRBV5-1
CASSQQHRGETQYF
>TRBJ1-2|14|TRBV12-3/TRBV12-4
CASSATGGNYGYTF
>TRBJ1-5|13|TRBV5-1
CASSLAGHQPQHF
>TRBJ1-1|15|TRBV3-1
CASSRATGMNTEAFF
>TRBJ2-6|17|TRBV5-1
CASSYSEGSVGANVLTF
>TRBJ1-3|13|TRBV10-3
CAITPQGLDTIYF
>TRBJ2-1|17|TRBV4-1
CASSQVSGGASYNEQFF
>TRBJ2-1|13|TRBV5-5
CASSPGPVNEQFF
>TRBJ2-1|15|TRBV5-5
CASSQDRGHHNEQFF
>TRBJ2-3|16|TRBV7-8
CASSLRAGAFTDTQYF
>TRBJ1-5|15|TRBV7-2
CASSLGRQGNQPQHF
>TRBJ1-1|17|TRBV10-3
CAISEAEFQGPYTEAFF
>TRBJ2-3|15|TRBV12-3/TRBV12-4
CASSRQGASADTQYF
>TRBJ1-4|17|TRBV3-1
CASSHDRDTMDGEKLFF
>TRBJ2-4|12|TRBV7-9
CASSFGTHIQYF
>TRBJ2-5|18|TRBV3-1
CASSQASSGGPHRETQYF
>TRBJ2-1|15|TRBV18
CASSPGQSSYNEQFF
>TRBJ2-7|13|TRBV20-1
CSARETGKGEQYF
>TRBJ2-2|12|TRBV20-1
CSAHSGPGELFF